These 2 T cell receptor beta chains came from one sample sequenced in a study of shared clonotypes between healthy human individuals. Libraries were prepared by immunoSEQ multiplex PCR; TCRdb keeps only in-frame clonotypes and omits some of them. The table lists around 2.5 million clones, 90% to 95% of them singletons. Sequenced: naive CD4+ T cells from PBMCs. The subset denotes: CD45RA+ positively selected. These receptors all come from a man aged 18 to 30 in good health. Some clones in this sample may be carry-over from other donors' samples.

The genes are TRBV4-1 and TRBJ1-3; D is unclear. This CDR3 contains 13 residues. V was cut by 5 bases and J by 3 bases, with 8 bases left in between. The germline V gene encodes CDR1 MGHRA and CDR2 YSYEKL. CDR3 protein: CASSSYYGNTIYF. The CDR3 nucleotides are TGCGCCAGCAGCTCCTATTATGGAAACACCATATATTTT.

This clone was recorded only once. The chain combines TRBV10-3 with TRBJ1-2, with TRBD1 matching over 7 bases. After removal of 6 bases from V and 7 bases from J, the junction contained 8 bases not matched to a gene. Germline V gene data show CDR1 as ENHRY and CDR2 as SYGVKD. There are 13 residues in the CDR3. The CDR3 spells CAISARQGPGYTF. Written as DNA, the CDR3 is TGTGCCATCAGCGCCAGACAGGGACCTGGCTACACCTTC.